Below are 8 T cell receptor beta chains sequenced from a single sample in a study of radiotherapy plus CTLA-4 blockade in lung cancer. TCRdb keeps only in-frame clones here, not all; method: immunoSEQ multiplex PCR. The sample lists around 100,000 clones, about 80% occurring once. The sample was peripheral blood, taken from a patient treated with radiotherapy plus ipilimumab. The receptors here all came from a human donor with non-small cell lung cancer that progressed on radiotherapy plus ipilimumab. Some clones in this sample may be carry-over from other donors' samples.

The genes are TRBV5-1 and TRBJ1-1; D is uncertain. The CDR3 runs 11 residues. V was clipped by 4 bases and J by 11 bases, with 12 bases between them. CDR1 and CDR2 from the germline V gene are SGHRS and YFSETQ. For the CDR3, the DNA is TGCGCCAGCAGCATCAACCAATTGGCTTTCTTT. It is translated as CASSINQLAFF. Combining the CDR3 with reference TRBV5-1 and TRBJ1-1 gives the whole variable domain KAGVTQTPRYLIKTRGQQVTLSCSPISGHRSVSWYQQTPGQGLQFLFEYFSETQRNKGNFPGRFSGRQFSNSRSEMNVSTLELGDSALYLCASSINQLAFFGQGTRLTVV.

This rearrangement joins TRBV19 to TRBJ1-5; no clear D gene. The CDR3 loop spans 16 amino acids. Germline V gene sequence: CDR1 LNHDA, CDR2 SQIVND (reference sequence). V dropped 4 bases and J dropped 4 bases, with 17 bases sitting between them. CDR3 region: CASSTGQTLYNQPQHF. DNA of the CDR3: TGTGCCAGTAGTACGGGTCAGACCCTCTATAATCAGCCCCAGCATTTT. Drawing the rest from reference TRBV19 and TRBJ1-5, the complete variable domain is DGGITQSPKYLFRKEGQNVTLSCEQNLNHDAMYWYRQDPGQGLRLIYYSQIVNDFQKGDIAEGYSVSREKKESFPLTVTSAQKNPTAFYLCASSTGQTLYNQPQHFGDGTRLSIL.

The chain recombines TRBV5-4 with TRBJ2-5; no clear D gene. The CDR3 spans 13 residues. Deletions cut 2 bases from V and 5 bases from J, with 10 bases between. Germline CDR1 reads SGHNT; CDR2 reads YYREEE (reference sequence). CDR3 bases: TGTGCCAGCAGCTTTCGAAGCAGCGAGACCCAGTACTTC. This encodes CASSFRSSETQYF.

V gene TRBV15 combines with J gene TRBJ2-3, with D perhaps TRBD2 (6 bases). The CDR3 loop spans 15 amino acids. The ends were cut back, 2 bases at V and 5 bases at J, with 14 bases in the middle. In germline, CDR1 is LNHNV, CDR2 YYDKDF (reference sequence). In DNA form, the CDR3 reads TGTGCCACCAGCAGACGGGACGGGGGAAGAGATACGCAGTATTTT. Its translation is CATSRRDGGRDTQYF.

The chain combines TRBV5-1 with TRBJ2-3; 12 bases align to TRBD2. In germline, CDR1 is SGHRS, CDR2 YFSETQ. The CDR3 length is 18 residues. The V segment lost 0 bases and the J segment 2 bases; nucleotides outside the gene matches: 7. The CDR3 here is CASSLVLAGGPITDTQYF. The CDR3 DNA sequence: TGCGCCAGCAGCTTGGTGCTAGCGGGGGGGCCGATCACAGATACGCAGTATTTT.

This rearrangement joins TRBV6-5 to TRBJ1-5; possible D gene TRBD1, 6 bases. In germline, CDR1 is MNHEY, CDR2 SVGAGI. Trimming cost V 0 bases and J 6 bases, with 12 bases left between them. The CDR3 sequence is 15 residues long. The CDR3 region is CASSYSRGAVQPQHF. DNA for the CDR3: TGTGCCAGCAGTTACTCGCGGGGGGCTGTTCAGCCCCAGCATTTT.

V and J are TRBV9 and TRBJ2-2; 7 bases are shared with TRBD1. Germline values: CDR1 SGDLS, CDR2 YYNGEE. The CDR3 has 17 amino acids. V dropped 4 bases and J dropped 5; count of bases not matched to a gene: 14. The CDR3 region is CASSFSKGGARTGELFF. CDR3 nucleotide sequence: TGTGCCAGCAGCTTTAGCAAAGGGGGCGCGAGAACCGGGGAGCTGTTTTTT.

This clone was counted a few times. The chain recombines TRBV27 with TRBJ1-4; D is possibly TRBD1 (5 bases). V lost 4 bases and J 8 bases, leaving 14 bases between the germline ends. The CDR3 has 14 residues. CDR1 and CDR2 from the germline V gene are MNHEY and SMNVEV (reference sequence). DNA of the CDR3: TGTGCCAGCAGTTATAAGGGGCGCGCCGAAAAACTGTTTTTT. Translated: CASSYKGRAEKLFF.